Listed below are T cell receptor beta chains from one sample, sequenced in a study of blood T cell repertoires in COVID-19. The data were produced by immunoSEQ multiplex PCR, yet TCRdb's version contains in-frame clones alone and is incomplete. The sample consists of about 59,000 clones, about 70% of them appearing once. The specimen sequenced was peripheral blood. Receptor source: a woman aged 70 to 79 with acute or convalescent COVID-19. Each CDR3 is given with its conserved first and last residue. Fields, in order: V gene, CDR3 protein.

V gene: TRBV12-5
CDR3 protein: CASGYTGTGGVNEQFF

V gene: TRBV14
CDR3 protein: CASSRRTGTFNTGELFF

V gene: TRBV6-4
CDR3 protein: CASSPTGGITEAFF

V gene: TRBV15
CDR3 protein: CATSRGPPGLAGGREEQYF

V gene: TRBV11-2
CDR3 protein: CASSLRGQYTEAFF

V gene: TRBV30
CDR3 protein: CACYRGLTGNTIYF

V gene: TRBV28
CDR3 protein: CASSPSGGGSEKLFF

V gene: TRBV3-1/TRBV3-2
CDR3 protein: CASSQIPRHSGGNSPLHF

V gene: TRBV5-1
CDR3 protein: CASSPRVLSHTGELFF

V gene: TRBV6-4
CDR3 protein: CASSDSTPFFGGTLGAFF

V gene: TRBV3-1/TRBV3-2
CDR3 protein: CASSQGLQPQHF

V gene: TRBV12-3/TRBV12-4
CDR3 protein: CASSGRAWTEAFF

V gene: TRBV21-1
CDR3 protein: CASSKKGTVEEKLFF

V gene: TRBV7-3
CDR3 protein: CASSLGRDGSGELFF

V gene: TRBV12-5
CDR3 protein: CASGYRAQGPFF

V gene: TRBV12-3/TRBV12-4
CDR3 protein: CASRPGTVSPLHF

V gene: TRBV19
CDR3 protein: CASSTGTGGANLAKNIQYF

V gene: TRBV7-3
CDR3 protein: CASSLKAGPMDKNTEAFF

V gene: TRBV6-4
CDR3 protein: CASRPSGGNTGELFF

V gene: TRBV29-1
CDR3 protein: CSVDGANRGYGNTIYF

V gene: TRBV6-1
CDR3 protein: CASSKALLSGGASGELFF

V gene: TRBV30
CDR3 protein: CAWSRPGQGVWRSTEAFF

V gene: TRBV6-1
CDR3 protein: CASSVKANRVVDGYTF

V gene: TRBV6-5
CDR3 protein: CASSSLSLNTEAFF

V gene: TRBV9
CDR3 protein: CASSSPGGWTGELFF

V gene: TRBV6-1
CDR3 protein: CASSEGQGWNTIYF

V gene: TRBV18
CDR3 protein: CASSPTTGTEAFF

V gene: TRBV6-1
CDR3 protein: CASSGSGGARSDEQYF

V gene: TRBV7-3
CDR3 protein: CASSLGGGPADTQYF

V gene: TRBV7-9
CDR3 protein: CASSAQDRGPPHGELFF

V gene: TRBV5-1
CDR3 protein: CASSSGLPGADTQYF

V gene: TRBV29-1
CDR3 protein: CSVASGTEQFF

V gene: TRBV7-9
CDR3 protein: CASSPLGGAFNQPQHF

V gene: TRBV7-7
CDR3 protein: CASSSRVFDWNEQFF

V gene: TRBV11-3
CDR3 protein: CASSLKGPSSYNEQFF

V gene: TRBV18
CDR3 protein: CASSPSTGIGGYTF

V gene: TRBV19
CDR3 protein: CASRIWAGGPNEQFF

V gene: TRBV27
CDR3 protein: CASSPEWGTGVLGYTF

V gene: TRBV10-3
CDR3 protein: CAISDKTDYYGYTF